The source of this TCR beta chain is a study of T-cell reconstitution after alpha-beta-depleted transplantation in children. In its sample, this clonotype was seen many times. CDR3 length equals 15 residues. Looked up from germline, CDR1 is SGHTA and CDR2 is FQGNSA. Between the trimmed V and J ends, which lost 1 base and 3 bases, there was a span of 13 bases. A library of TCRbeta sequences, prepared with unique molecular identifiers, was generated. TCRdb passed the PCR reads through MiXCR, listing each CDR3 protein once. The table includes approximately 200,000 distinct CDR3 sequences, roughly 15% detected once.

Sequencing used PBMCs from the stem cell graft donor, obtained from the stem cell graft. The sequence derives from a human donor who donated a stem cell graft to a child with acute lymphoblastic leukemia. This chain connects TRBV7-2 to TRBJ2-7, with a weak D call TRBD2 (6 bases). The CDR3 protein is CASSLVGGGNYEQYF. In DNA form, the CDR3 reads TGTGCCAGCAGCTTAGTCGGGGGTGGCAACTACGAGCAGTACTTC.